This T cell receptor beta chain was profiled in a study of blood T cells in healthy people across ages (dated by TCRdb to 2015 to 2017). Study-level background: In model experiments, roughly one uniquely barcoded TCR beta cDNA molecule per two T cells was captured by template switching. The study measured age-related changes in TCR beta repertoire diversity using deep sequencing normalized with unique cDNA molecular identifiers. Four age groups were formed from the donors: young (average approximately 15 years), middle-aged (around 41), aged (around 68) and long-lived (less than 85). To avoid experimental bias, donors of different ages were randomly spread across the sequencing lanes. The study analyzed two additional independent replicas of 1 million unique cDNA reads from the same blood draw for two donors, one aged 18 to 29 and one aged 80 or older. The paper as a whole reports these results and caveats: Observed TCR beta diversity per million T cells fell roughly linearly with age, and a significant reduction was already apparent by age roughly 40. Compared with the aged group, the long-lived group had more naive CD4+ T cells, fewer expanded clones and increased TCR diversity, suggesting age selection. Total diversity estimates from one million sequenced T cells were considered lower bounds and underestimates. Because donor CMV infection status was unknown, age-related changes in expanded clonotypes were potentially confounded. Observed TCR beta diversity correlated strongly with the percentage of naive T cells measured by flow cytometry. Because profiling used bulk unsorted PBMCs, naive and antigen-experienced compartments could not be compared conclusively.

Details on this clonotype: What antigen it recognizes has not been identified. No much larger clone is present one base from it, and per-base qualities are unavailable.

In the germline V gene, CDR1 corresponds to SGHAT and CDR2 to FQNNGV. Including the terminal cysteine and phenylalanine, the CDR3 comprises 16 residues. Only the CDR3 portion is preserved as DNA: 48 bases, with reading frame beginning at the first base. V drops 1 base and J drops 4 bases, leaving 16 bases in between. Systemically healthy Caucasian individuals from Russia, 39 in total and aged about 6 to 100 years, were included as donors. Each donor gave 8.5 to 10 milliliters of peripheral blood, collected into EDTA-treated Vacutainer tubes. PBMCs were isolated by Ficoll-Paque density-gradient centrifugation, with at least 6 million obtained per sample. Total RNA was extracted from PBMCs with Trizol reagent, with at least 5.5 micrograms obtained per sample. Naive CD45RAhigh/CD27high T cell percentages were measured by flow cytometry on a PBMC aliquot from every donor. Libraries were made using 5' RACE. These reads were obtained on an Illumina HiSeq 2500. A second roughly 6 to 12 cycle PCR used a sample-barcoded 5' primer and a J-beta primer mix. A template-switch 5' adaptor carrying 12 random nucleotides introduced a unique molecular identifier onto each TCR beta cDNA molecule. At least 3 million CDR3-containing paired-end reads were obtained from each sample. First-strand cDNA was synthesized from all RNA with the Mint cDNA synthesis kit, primed by a TRBC-specific oligonucleotide. Following uracil-DNA glycosylase treatment, a first 18-cycle PCR with universal primers M1SS and BC2_uni_R was performed on all cDNA. In the authors' own workflow: For normalization, 1 million high-quality reads were randomly selected from each sample, with every read carrying a distinct molecular identifier. Instead of being binned into consensus sequences, reads with shared molecular identifiers were discarded. MiTCR, with a Q25 quality threshold and the strictest error-elimination algorithm, was used for CDR3 identification, clonotype clustering and error correction. A nonparametric unseen species model with Euler transformation was used to estimate a lower bound on total TCR beta diversity. In TCRdb, the public reads were trimmed at Q25 with fastp and aligned with MiXCR, with productive beta chains retained. Merged by CDR3 protein, the rows form single entries marked with the most common genes and DNA. Here the V and J calls rest on TCRdb's processing, not on the authors' analysis. In this sample the table shows around 1,600,000 distinct CDR3 sequences, under 55% of which occur a single time. The ten biggest clones cover over 3.5% of the sample.

The receptor was derived from a woman between 18 and 30 years old in good health. In this chain, TRBV11-2 is recombined with TRBJ1-2; TRBD1 is perhaps the D gene, given 5 matching bases. What was sequenced was blood. The bases are TGTGCCAGCAGCTTAGGGCAGCTCCCCGGGGGCTATGGCTACACCTTC. It is translated as CASSLGQLPGGYGYTF.